Shown below are 2 T cell receptor beta chains from a single sample sequenced in a study of cytomegalovirus exposure and HLA in healthy donors. Use of 60 Vbeta and 13 Jbeta primers characterized the PCR. The protocol was immunoSEQ multiplex PCR, while the TCRdb copy is restricted to in-frame clones and leaves out a portion. The table has around 120,000 clones, 65% to 80% seen once. Source material: PBMCs. The receptor source for this set is a woman aged 40 to 49 in good health and CMV-seropositive.

This clone has just one count. The rearrangement joins TRBV2 to TRBJ2-3, with TRBD2 matching over 11 bases. V gave up 8 bases and J gave up 1 base; unmatched junction bases: 8. Germline CDR1 reads SNHLY; CDR2 reads FYNNEI. This CDR3 spans 16 amino acids. In DNA form, the CDR3 reads TGTGCCAGCCGTAGCGGGGGGGCCAGGGGCACAGATACGCAGTATTTT. Translating it yields CASRSGGARGTDTQYF.

The chain carries TRBV7-3 and TRBJ2-1, with 7 nucleotides matching TRBD1. J lost 6 bases, V lost 4 bases, and 0 bases had no gene match. The germline CDR1 and CDR2 sequences are SGHTA and FQGTGA. The CDR3 loop spans 12 amino acids. CDR3: CASSSGGNEQFF. As DNA, the CDR3 is TGTGCCAGCAGCTCAGGGGGCAATGAGCAGTTCTTC.